The clone carrying this T cell receptor beta chain was seen a handful of times. Method: immunoSEQ multiplex PCR; TCRdb's copy keeps in-frame clones and lacks some. The table lists 130,000 or so clones, roughly 90% of them singletons. The sample is drawn from a study of control samples from healthy donors and cancer patients. The CDR3 spans 14 residues. V was pared by 5 bases and J by 0 bases, with 9 bases between. Germline CDR1 and CDR2: MNHEY and SVGAGI. The sample comprised PBMCs. This sequence was found in a man aged 50 to 59 with head and neck cancer. The chain uses TRBV6-5 and TRBJ2-3; weak D call: TRBD1 (5 bases). CDR3 DNA sequence: TGTGCCAGCAGTAACAGGAAGAGCACAGATACGCAGTATTTT. Encoded protein: CASSNRKSTDTQYF.